This TCR beta chain was sequenced during a study of shared clonotypes between healthy human individuals. The study's findings and limits: Four donors shared about 5% of their naive CD4 clonotypes.

Remarks on this clone: The target antigen is unknown.

Repertoires were generated with immunoSEQ multiplex PCR, while TCRdb's copy carries only in-frame clones and drops some. The repertoire holds about 2.4 million clones, approximately 93% seen once, with about 0.38% in the top ten. Trimming took off 2 bases at V and 0 bases at J, with 10 bases between the two ends. This CDR3 is 16 amino acids long. The germline CDR1 and CDR2 sequences are LGHNA and YNFKEQ. The origin of this receptor is a man in his late teens or twenties in good health. Some clones in this sample may be carry-over from other donors' samples. The chain recombines TRBV4-2 with TRBJ2-2; possible D gene TRBD1, 5 bases. The sample was naive CD4+ T cells from PBMCs. This sample's subset: CD45RA+ positively selected. The CDR3 region is CASSQNEQANTGELFF. The CDR3 DNA follows: TGTGCCAGCAGCCAAAACGAACAGGCGAACACCGGGGAGCTGTTTTTT.